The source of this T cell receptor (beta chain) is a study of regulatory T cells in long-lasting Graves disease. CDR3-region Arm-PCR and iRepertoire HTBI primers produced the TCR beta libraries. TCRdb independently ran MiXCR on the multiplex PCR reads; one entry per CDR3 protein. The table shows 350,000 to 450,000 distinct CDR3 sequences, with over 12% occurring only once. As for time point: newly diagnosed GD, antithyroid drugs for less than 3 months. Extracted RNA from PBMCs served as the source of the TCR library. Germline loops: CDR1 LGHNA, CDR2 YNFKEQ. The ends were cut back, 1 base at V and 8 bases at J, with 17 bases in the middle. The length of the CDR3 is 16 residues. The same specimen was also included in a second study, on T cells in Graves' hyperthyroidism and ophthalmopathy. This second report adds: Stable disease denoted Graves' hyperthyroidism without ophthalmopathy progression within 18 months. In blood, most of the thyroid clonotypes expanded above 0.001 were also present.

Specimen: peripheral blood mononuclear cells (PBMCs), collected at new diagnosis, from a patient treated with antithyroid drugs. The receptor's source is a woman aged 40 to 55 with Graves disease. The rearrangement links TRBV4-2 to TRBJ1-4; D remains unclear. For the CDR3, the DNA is TGTGCCAGCAGCCAAGGGGGATCGGGGAGGGAAGAAAAACTGTTTTTT. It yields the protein CASSQGGSGREEKLFF.